The next 20 T cell receptor beta chains were all read from a single sample in a study of glioma-infiltrating T cells. Amplification of TCR alpha and beta CDR3 regions from RNA used iRepertoire nested multiplex PCR. TCRdb reanalysed the multiplex PCR reads using MiXCR and keeps one entry per CDR3 protein. This table holds fewer than 250,000 distinct CDR3 sequences, roughly a third found once. Sequences were obtained from glioma tissue, nonneoplastic brain tissue, or PBMCs (not recorded which). Receptors were obtained from a human donor with low-grade glioma or glioblastoma, undergoing nonglioma brain surgery, or in good health (not recorded which).

This clonotype was counted many times. V gene TRBV20-1 combines with J gene TRBJ2-1; 14 bases agree with TRBD2. Unmatched junction bases numbered 7, after V lost 3 bases and J lost 9 bases. This CDR3 comprises 15 residues. In germline, CDR1 is DFQATT, CDR2 SNEGSKA (reference sequence). The CDR3 here is CSARGGLAGVFEQFF. CDR3 nucleotide sequence: TGCAGTGCTAGGGGGGGACTAGCGGGAGTTTTTGAGCAGTTCTTC.

This chain joins TRBV10-3 and TRBJ2-3; 9 positions agree with TRBD2. In germline, CDR1 is ENHRY, CDR2 SYGVKD. The length of the CDR3 is 16 residues. The J segment lost 1 base and the V segment lost 10 bases, leaving 12 bases of the junction unmatched. CDR3 protein: CATARNPSGGTDTQYF. As DNA, the CDR3 is TGTGCCACGGCTCGAAACCCTAGCGGGGGCACAGATACGCAGTATTTT.

The rearrangement joins TRBV4-2 to TRBJ2-7; 8 nucleotides agree with TRBD1. CDR1 and CDR2 from the germline V gene are LGHNA and YNFKEQ. CDR3 size: 15 residues. V dropped 2 bases and J dropped 2; count of bases not matched to a gene: 5. CDR3 protein: CASSQTRDRTYEQYF. CDR3 nucleotide sequence: TGTGCCAGCAGCCAAACCCGGGACAGGACCTACGAGCAGTACTTC.

This clonotype was observed a handful of times. The chain couples TRBV4-1 to TRBJ1-3, with 9 bases matching TRBD1. The germline gives CDR1 MGHRA, CDR2 YSYEKL. Trimming cost V 0 bases and J 3 bases; bases outside gene matches: 6. The CDR3 has 17 residues. CDR3 in amino acids: CASSQDPQGADGNTIYF. In DNA, the CDR3 is TGCGCCAGCAGCCAAGACCCACAGGGGGCTGATGGAAACACCATATATTTT.

Concerning this clonotype: This sequence may be a read error, since a much larger clone differs from it by one base. This chain joins TRBV18 and TRBJ1-1; D is possibly TRBD1 (5 bases). The germline V gene has CDR1 KGHSH and CDR2 LQKENI. The CDR3 totals 16 residues. The CDR3 here is CASLPRGSTTNTEASF. The CDR3 DNA reads TGTGCCAGCCTACCTAGGGGATCTACCACGAACACTGAAGCTTCCTTT. Looking up the rest from reference TRBV18 and TRBJ1-1 gives the full variable domain: NAGVMQNPRHLVRRRGQEARLRCSPMKGHSHVYWYRQLPEEGLKFMVYLQKENIIDESGMPKERFSAEFPKEGPSILRIQQVVRGDSAAYFCASLPRGSTTNTEASFGQGTRLTVV.

Ten or more counts support this clonotype. This chain joins TRBV18 and TRBJ1-4; the match to TRBD1 covers 7 bases. The CDR3 loop spans 14 amino acids. Germline V gives CDR1 KGHSH, CDR2 LQKENI. The junction had 4 bases not matched to a gene; V was cut back by 5 bases and J by 4 bases. In DNA form, the CDR3 reads TGTGCCAGCTCATTTGGACAGGATAATGAAAAACTGTTTTTT. Its protein product is CASSFGQDNEKLFF.

This clonotype was seen many times. The chain is built from TRBV6-2 or TRBV6-3 and TRBJ2-7; no firm D call. The V end lost 2 bases, the J end lost 8 bases, and 13 bases lay between the germline ends. CDR1 is MNHEY, CDR2 SVGEGT, per germline. This CDR3 comprises 13 residues. The CDR3 sequence: CASSYETQNKQYF. As DNA, the CDR3 is TGTGCCAGCAGTTACGAGACCCAGAACAAGCAGTACTTC.

There are many counts of this clonotype. This rearrangement joins TRBV20-1 to TRBJ1-5, with unresolved D. V gave up 1 base and J gave up 4 bases, with 8 bases separating them. The CDR3 is 13 residues long. The germline V gene encodes CDR1 DFQATT and CDR2 SNEGSKA (reference sequence). The CDR3 loop reads CSARASGNQPQHF. CDR3 sequence (DNA): TGCAGTGCTAGAGCTTCGGGGAATCAGCCCCAGCATTTT.

This clonotype has a count of ten or more. This rearrangement joins TRBV6-1 to TRBJ1-5; D gene unclear. The CDR3 has 16 amino acids. The V and J ends lost 1 base and 0 bases respectively, with 10 bases between them. Germline V gene data show CDR1 as MNHNS and CDR2 as SASEGT. The CDR3 DNA is TGTGCCAGCAGTGAAGGCATTCGGAATAGCAATCAGCCCCAGCATTTT. It specifies CASSEGIRNSNQPQHF.

This clonotype was counted at least ten times. The chain couples TRBV7-8 to TRBJ2-1; 9 nucleotides align to TRBD2. The CDR3 extends over 19 amino acids. Looked up from germline, CDR1 is SGHVS and CDR2 is FQNEAQ. V was clipped by 5 bases and J by 7 bases; unmatched bases: 21. CDR3 nucleotide sequence: TGTGCCAGCAGCCTCCCCCTGAGGCTAGCGGGAATGTATAGGAATGAGCAGTTCTTC. It is translated as CASSLPLRLAGMYRNEQFF.

As regards this clonotype: The conserved phenylalanine or tryptophan normally closing the CDR3 is absent here, so this likely arose from a read error. The V call is TRBV6-1, the J call TRBJ1-1; weak D call: TRBD1 (6 bases). Per the germline V gene, CDR1 is MNHNS and CDR2 is SASEGT. The CDR3 consists of 13 residues. Between the trimmed V and J ends, which lost 6 bases and 1 base, there was a span of 9 bases. CDR3 region: CASRPTGNTEAFL. The CDR3, as DNA: TGTGCCAGCAGACCGACAGGGAACACTGAAGCTTTCCTT.

The sample holds a few counts of this clonotype. The rearrangement joins TRBV7-2 to TRBJ2-5; D gene unclear. In germline, CDR1 is SGHTA, CDR2 FQGNSA. The CDR3 has 12 amino acids. Between the trimmed V and J ends, which lost 3 bases and 5 bases, there was a span of 7 bases. The CDR3 sequence: CASSFWQETQYF. CDR3 DNA sequence: TGTGCCAGCAGCTTCTGGCAGGAGACCCAGTACTTC. Drawing the rest from reference TRBV7-2 and TRBJ2-5, the complete variable domain is GAGVSQSPSNKVTEKGKDVELRCDPISGHTALYWYRQSLGQGLEFLIYFQGNSAPDKSGLPSDRFSAERTGGSVSTLTIQRTQQEDSAVYLCASSFWQETQYFGPGTRLLVL.

The V and J genes are TRBV12-3 or TRBV12-4 and TRBJ1-1, with TRBD1 matching 9 bases. CDR3 size: 14 residues. V lost 5 bases, J lost 5 bases, and 6 bases stayed unmatched. CDR3 residues: CASSPGTGLTEAFF. The CDR3 DNA reads as TGTGCCAGCAGTCCGGGGACAGGGTTGACTGAAGCTTTCTTT.

There are many counts of this clonotype. This chain connects TRBV6-2 or TRBV6-3 to TRBJ2-4; 7 bases are shared with TRBD2. Trimming at V came to 2 bases and at J to 3 bases, leaving 10 bases not matched to a gene. This CDR3 region has 17 residues. The germline V gene encodes CDR1 MNHEY and CDR2 SVGEGT. In DNA form, the CDR3 reads TGTGCCAGCAGTTACCGCCCAGCGAGCGGGATCAAAAACATTCAGTACTTC. This translates into CASSYRPASGIKNIQYF.

This clonotype has ten or more counts. The chain joins TRBV7-2 to TRBJ1-5, with D possibly matching TRBD1 (6 bases). The V gene lost 4 bases and the J gene lost 0 bases, with 7 bases spanning the gap. Germline-derived CDR1 and CDR2 are SGHTA and FQGNSA. This CDR3 is built from 14 residues. CDR3 DNA: TGTGCCAGCAGCTGGGACACTAGCAATCAGCCCCAGCATTTT. It translates to CASSWDTSNQPQHF.

This clonotype was counted a few times. A read error may account for a junction end that differs from germline. The rearrangement links TRBV12-3 or TRBV12-4 to TRBJ2-1; 14 bases are a match to TRBD2. The CDR3 spans 17 residues. CDR3 coding DNA: TGTGCCAGCAGTTTAGTCAGCGGACTAGCGGGAGGCAATGAGCAGTTCTTT. Translated: CASSLVSGLAGGNEQFF.

As concerns this clonotype: This may be a read error: a much more frequent sequence differs by one nucleotide. The chain is built from TRBV7-8 and TRBJ2-7, with 10 bases matching TRBD1. Per germline, CDR1 SGHVS and CDR2 FQNEAQ. V shed 5 bases, J shed 6 bases, and the junction held 7 bases outside the gene matches. The CDR3 runs to 14 residues. CDR3 region: CASSAGTGDIEQYF. The CDR3 coding sequence is TGTGCCAGCAGCGCCGGGACAGGGGATATCGAGCAGTACTTC. Full variable domain (rest looked up from reference TRBV7-8 and TRBJ2-7): GAGVSQSPRYKVAKRGQDVALRCDPISGHVSLFWYQQALGQGPEFLTYFQNEAQLDKSGLPSDRFFAERPEGSVSTLKIQRTQQEDSAVYLCASSAGTGDIEQYFGPGTRLTVT.

A word on this clonotype: Relative to the germline gene, one junction end is altered; a read error may explain this. The chain is built from TRBV28 and TRBJ2-7, with D hard to call. This CDR3 has 13 residues. Per germline, CDR1 MDHEN and CDR2 SYDVKM. The CDR3 DNA reads TGTTCCCGCAGTTTACTTCCCGAGTCCCCGCATTCCTTC. It specifies CSRSLLPESPHSF.

The chain has TRBV5-1 and TRBJ2-5, with 10 bases that match TRBD1. The V and J ends lost 5 bases and 1 base, in that order; junction bases with no gene match: 5. Germline CDR1 is SGHRS and CDR2 is YFSETQ. CDR3 size: 15 residues. The CDR3 loop reads CASSGGTGAQETQYF. Written as DNA, the CDR3 is TGCGCCAGCAGTGGCGGGACAGGGGCCCAAGAGACCCAGTACTTC.

This clonotype was counted many times. J is TRBJ1-1 and V is TRBV20-1, with 7 bases matching TRBD1. There are 14 residues in the CDR3. The ends lost 4 bases at V and 1 base at J; junction bases unmatched: 6. Per the germline V gene, CDR1 is DFQATT and CDR2 is SNEGSKA (reference sequence). The CDR3 reads CSATPGTANTEAFF. The DNA for the CDR3 is TGCAGTGCTACCCCCGGGACAGCGAACACTGAAGCTTTCTTT.